These 16 T cell receptor beta chains originate from one sample sequenced in a study of shared clonotypes between healthy human individuals. Libraries were prepared by immunoSEQ multiplex PCR; TCRdb keeps only in-frame clonotypes and omits some of them. The table has about 2.4 million clones, 93% seen once. The specimen sequenced was naive CD4+ T cells from PBMCs. Stated subset: CD45RA+ positively selected. The receptors were gathered from a man aged 18 to 30 in good health. Some clones in this sample may be carry-over from other donors' samples.

V and J are TRBV11-2 and TRBJ2-4; the D gene is possibly TRBD2 (6 bases). Germline V gene sequence: CDR1 SGHAT, CDR2 FQNNGV. Trimming removed 4 bases from V and 1 base from J, with 11 bases in between. The CDR3 sequence is 15 residues long. CDR3 nucleotides: TGTGCCAGCAGCTCAATCCGGGAGGCCAAAAACATTCAGTACTTC. Translation gives CASSSIREAKNIQYF.

The sample holds one count of this clone. This chain joins TRBV2 and TRBJ2-3; D may match TRBD1 or TRBD2 (5 bases each). This CDR3 region has 12 residues. V lost 8 bases, J lost 2 bases, and 8 bases lay in between. Germline V CDR1 and CDR2: SNHLY, FYNNEI. This CDR3 reads CASRDDTDTQYF. CDR3 nucleotide sequence: TGTGCCAGCCGGGACGACACAGATACGCAGTATTTT.

The chain is built from TRBV29-1 and TRBJ2-3, with TRBD1 matching over 10 bases. CDR3 size: 13 residues. V gave up 6 bases and J gave up 4 bases; unmatched junction bases: 4. In germline, CDR1 is SQVTM, CDR2 ANQGSEA. The CDR3 loop is CSVRDRGSDTQYF. The CDR3 region has the DNA TGCAGCGTACGGGACAGGGGATCAGATACGCAGTATTTT.

The V gene is TRBV4-3, the J gene TRBJ2-1, with D possibly matching TRBD2 (7 bases). Germline V gene lookup returns CDR1 LGHNA and CDR2 YSLEER. This CDR3 region has 15 residues. Trimming took off 3 bases at V and 8 bases at J, with 17 bases between the two ends. CDR3 in DNA: TGCGCCAGCAGCCAGCAACAGGGAGGGTCCGATGAGCAGTTCTTC. Residues: CASSQQQGGSDEQFF.

The rearrangement joins TRBV4-3 to TRBJ2-1; no clear D. The CDR3 covers 14 residues. With 0 bases removed from V and 10 bases from J, the gap between germline ends came to 13 bases. Germline CDR1 reads LGHNA; CDR2 reads YSLEER. CDR3 in DNA: TGCGCCAGCAGCCAAGACCCTCCCAACGGGGAGCAGTTCTTC. Its protein is CASSQDPPNGEQFF.

The CDR3 DNA sequence: TGTGCCAGCAGCTATATCGACGAGAACACTGAAGCTTTCTTT. Translation: CASSYIDENTEAFF. This chain uses TRBV7-9 with TRBJ1-1; the D is unclear. The CDR3 totals 14 residues. V lost 4 bases and J lost 1, with 10 bases in between. CDR1 and CDR2 from the germline V gene are SEHNR and FQNEAQ (reference sequence).

V gene TRBV7-9 combines with J gene TRBJ1-3, with 8 positions matching TRBD1. The germline V gene encodes CDR1 SEHNR and CDR2 FQNEAQ (reference sequence). The V and J ends lost 0 bases and 1 base, in that order; junction bases with no gene match: 5. This CDR3 has 17 residues. The CDR3 region is CASSLAPTGDSGNTIYF. In DNA form, the CDR3 reads TGTGCCAGCAGCTTAGCCCCGACAGGGGATTCTGGAAACACCATATATTTT.

The rearrangement joins TRBV28 to TRBJ1-5, with D possibly matching TRBD1 (5 bases). V gave up 6 bases and J gave up 2 bases, with 17 bases separating them. The length of the CDR3 is 16 residues. Germline assignment: CDR1 MDHEN and CDR2 SYDVKM. CDR3 DNA: TGTGCCAGCAGCAACTACCAGGGTCGGGGCAATCAGCCCCAGCATTTT. It is translated as CASSNYQGRGNQPQHF.

On this clone: The sample carries other DNA sequences with the same CDR3. The rearrangement uses TRBV7-3 and TRBJ2-1; 9 positions match TRBD1. J gave up 6 bases and V 5 bases, and 2 bases lay outside the gene matches. The CDR3 is 13 residues long. Germline V lookup: CDR1 SGHTA, CDR2 FQGTGA. The CDR3 sequence is CASSPGQGNEQFF. The CDR3 nucleotides read TGTGCCAGCAGCCCGGGACAGGGCAATGAGCAGTTCTTC.

About this clone itself: Different DNA sequences within this sample yield the same CDR3. The rearrangement uses TRBV10-3 and TRBJ1-2; tentative D call: TRBD1 (6 bases). In germline, CDR1 is ENHRY, CDR2 SYGVKD. Trimming pared 6 bases from V and 7 bases from J, leaving 12 bases between. This CDR3 contains 12 residues. CDR3 DNA: TGTGCCATCAGCGGGGGGGCTGGTGGCTACACCTTC. Translating gives CAISGGAGGYTF.

V and J are TRBV27 and TRBJ2-2; D unresolved. Germline V gene lookup returns CDR1 MNHEY and CDR2 SMNVEV (reference sequence). This CDR3 has 13 residues. Trimming removed 5 bases at V and 8 bases at J, with 12 bases between. CDR3: CASSLRLWGELFF. The CDR3 bases are TGTGCCAGCAGTCTCCGCCTATGGGGGGAGCTGTTTTTT.

The V call is TRBV15, the J call TRBJ2-1; D is perhaps TRBD1 (6 bases). Per germline, CDR1 LNHNV and CDR2 YYDKDF (reference sequence). This CDR3 region has 13 residues. The V gene lost 6 bases and the J gene lost 9 bases, with 15 bases spanning the gap. CDR3 DNA: TGTGCCACCAGAGGTACAGGGCTAATTGAGCAGTTCTTC. Translated: CATRGTGLIEQFF.

The chain carries TRBV5-1 and TRBJ1-1; D remains ambiguous. The germline V gene encodes CDR1 SGHRS and CDR2 YFSETQ. This CDR3 is built from 15 residues. Deletions cut 2 bases from V and 2 bases from J, with 13 bases between. CDR3 bases: TGCGCCAGCAGCTTTGAGAATATGAGAAACACTGAAGCTTTCTTT. It yields the protein CASSFENMRNTEAFF. Combining the CDR3 with reference TRBV5-1 and TRBJ1-1 gives the whole variable domain KAGVTQTPRYLIKTRGQQVTLSCSPISGHRSVSWYQQTPGQGLQFLFEYFSETQRNKGNFPGRFSGRQFSNSRSEMNVSTLELGDSALYLCASSFENMRNTEAFFGQGTRLTVV.

This chain uses TRBV2 with TRBJ2-1; D perhaps matches TRBD2 (6 bases). The CDR3 spans 14 residues. Trimming shortened V by 2 bases and J by 10 bases, and 15 bases separated the two germline ends. The germline V gene encodes CDR1 SNHLY and CDR2 FYNNEI. CDR3: CASSEQLALEEQFF. Written as DNA, the CDR3 is TGTGCCAGCAGTGAACAACTAGCTCTAGAAGAGCAGTTCTTC.

This chain links TRBV30 with TRBJ2-5; D not resolved. Germline loops: CDR1 GTSNPN, CDR2 SVGIG (reference sequence). CDR3 length: 13 amino acids. V dropped 5 bases and J dropped 5 bases, with 15 bases sitting between them. The CDR3 loop reads CAWGVKGRETQYF. For the CDR3, the DNA is TGTGCCTGGGGGGTGAAAGGGCGGGAGACCCAGTACTTC.

The chain carries TRBV6-5 and TRBJ1-1; D remains ambiguous. The V end lost 5 bases, the J end lost 7 bases, and 14 bases lay between the germline ends. The CDR3 covers 13 residues. CDR1 is MNHEY, CDR2 SVGAGI, per germline. Here the CDR3 reads CASSQVLKGEAFF. The CDR3 bases are TGTGCCAGCAGTCAAGTCCTAAAGGGTGAAGCTTTCTTT.